This T cell receptor (beta chain) was obtained from a study of T cells in Graves' hyperthyroidism and ophthalmopathy. The wider study: The blood sample was taken at first diagnosis, before treatment began.

The definition of stable Graves' hyperthyroidism was no ophthalmopathy progression within 18 months. Patients were excluded for uncontrolled infection, other autoimmune disease, pregnancy or lactation. The CDR3 consists of 14 residues. CDR1 and CDR2 from the germline V gene are SNHLY and FYNNEI. J was trimmed by 3 bases and V by 6 bases; bases with no gene match: 7. RNA transcripts gave rise to amplified TCR beta CDR3 regions. The primer set for the first-round RT-PCR of the TCR CDR3 was HTBI. TCRdb re-called the multiplex PCR reads with MiXCR, one entry per CDR3 protein. In the table there are 300,000 to 500,000 distinct CDR3 sequences, around 14% of which are singletons.

The sample consisted of blood. This clonotype was sampled from a woman younger than 45 with Graves' hyperthyroidism. The genes are TRBV2 and TRBJ2-7, with TRBD1 matching 8 bases. CDR3 coding DNA: TGTGCCAGCAGCGCGGGGACAGGCATCTACGAGCAGTACTTC. It yields the protein CASSAGTGIYEQYF.